This T cell receptor beta chain was identified in a study of beta chain features in type 1 diabetes. Study results and limitations: Any role of HLA type in TCRB rearrangement remained unresolved here.

A word on this clone: Its antigen is not known.

Germline CDR1 and CDR2: MDHEN and SYDVKM. Unmatched junction bases numbered 5, after V lost 1 base and J lost 5 bases. This CDR3 is 15 amino acids long. The study reverse transcribed the entire isolated RNA, so it sequenced expressed TCRB transcripts. Profiling relied on immunoSEQ multiplex PCR, and the TCRdb table lists in-frame clones only, not all of them. The table shows about 900,000 clones, with 15% to 20% occurring only once. This clonotype was sampled from a woman between 18 and 29 years old in good health. The V gene is TRBV28, the J gene TRBJ1-1; the match to TRBD1 covers 9 bases. Sequencing was performed on naive CD4+ T cells from blood. CDR3 in DNA: TGTGCCAGCAGTTTATCAGGACAGGGGTGGACTGAAGCTTTCTTT. This codes for CASSLSGQGWTEAFF.